Below, 13 T cell receptor beta chains from the same sample are listed, as sequenced in a study of T cells of healthy individuals. TCRdb analysed the 5' RACE reads with MiXCR anew, one entry per CDR3 protein. The data contain about 53,000 distinct CDR3 sequences, around 15% of them singletons. These receptors were collected from a human donor in good health.

This clonotype was seen a few times. CDR3 residues: CASRIYRDNNQPQHF. The CDR3 DNA is TGTGCCAGCAGGATATACCGGGACAACAATCAGCCCCAGCATTTT. This sequence joins TRBV6-5 and TRBJ1-5, with TRBD1 as a possible D gene (6 bases). V lost 6 bases, J lost 3 bases, and 15 bases lay in between. This CDR3 comprises 15 residues. Germline V gene data show CDR1 as MNHEY and CDR2 as SVGAGI.

Only a few counts were recorded for this clonotype. The chain carries TRBV7-2 and TRBJ2-3, with 8 bases identical to TRBD2. The CDR3 is made up of 15 amino acids. V lost 2 bases to trimming and J lost 6 bases; unmatched junction nucleotides: 7. Germline loops: CDR1 SGHTA, CDR2 FQGNSA. The CDR3 nucleotides read TGTGCCAGCAGCTTACCCCGGACTAGCAAGGATACGCAGTATTTT. It yields the protein CASSLPRTSKDTQYF.

The chain recombines TRBV7-7 with TRBJ2-3; TRBD2 matches 9 bases. Germline V gene data show CDR1 as SSHAT and CDR2 as FNYEAQ (reference sequence). The V gene end was trimmed by 1 base and the J gene end by 4 bases; junction bases not matched to a gene: 3. This CDR3 comprises 15 residues. The CDR3 coding sequence is TGTGCCAGCAGCTTAGATGGGACTAGCTCAGATACGCAGTATTTT. As protein: CASSLDGTSSDTQYF. Looking up the rest from reference TRBV7-7 and TRBJ2-3 gives the full variable domain: GAGVSQSPRYKVTKRGQDVTLRCDPISSHATLYWYQQALGQGPEFLTYFNYEAQPDKSGLPSDRFSAERPEGSISTLTIQRTEQRDSAMYRCASSLDGTSSDTQYFGPGTRLTVL.

This clonotype was recorded at least ten times. V gene TRBV7-9 combines with J gene TRBJ2-2, with D unresolved. The germline V and J ends were trimmed by 8 bases and 3 bases, with 13 bases remaining between them. CDR3 length: 14 residues. Per germline, CDR1 SEHNR and CDR2 FQNEAQ (reference sequence). In DNA, the CDR3 is TGTGCCAGCCCCCCCCCGGGCGACACCGGGGAGCTGTTTTTT. Translated: CASPPPGDTGELFF.

The chain employs TRBV5-4 and TRBJ2-1, with 7 bases aligning to TRBD2. CDR3 size: 14 residues. The ends lost 7 bases at V and 7 bases at J; junction bases unmatched: 11. Germline lookup yields CDR1 SGHNT and CDR2 YYREEE (reference sequence). The CDR3 sequence is CASRLWGGKNEQFF. CDR3 nucleotides: TGTGCCAGCCGATTGTGGGGGGGAAAGAATGAGCAGTTCTTC. The full variable domain, with the rest looked up from reference TRBV5-4 and TRBJ2-1, is ETGVTQSPTHLIKTRGQQVTLRCSSQSGHNTVSWYQQALGQGPQFIFQYYREEENGRGNFPPRFSGLQFPNYSSELNVNALELDDSALYLCASRLWGGKNEQFFGPGTRLTVL.

This sequence joins TRBV5-4 and TRBJ2-3; 8 bases are shared with TRBD2. The CDR3 is made up of 17 amino acids. Germline CDR1 is SGHNT and CDR2 is YYREEE (reference sequence). V lost 0 bases, J lost 4 bases, and 10 bases stayed unmatched. Here the CDR3 reads CASSLGLAGLESDTQYF. The CDR3 DNA reads TGTGCCAGCAGCTTGGGGCTAGCGGGCCTTGAGTCAGATACGCAGTATTTT.

Remarks on this clonotype: One base away lies a much larger clone, so this may be a sequencing read error. The gene calls are TRBV12-3 or TRBV12-4 and TRBJ1-2; possibly TRBD1 for D (5 bases). The CDR3 contains 14 residues. Trimming removed 1 base at V and 8 bases at J, with 14 bases between. Written as DNA, the CDR3 is TGTGCCAGCAGTTTAGGAGGGGTATCTCTGGGCTACACCTTC. It translates to CASSLGGVSLGYTF.

This clonotype has ten or more counts. The chain is built from TRBV24-1 and TRBJ1-5; maybe TRBD1 (5 bases). The germline V and J ends were trimmed by 4 bases and 6 bases, with 15 bases remaining between them. This CDR3 is built from 15 residues. In germline, CDR1 is KGHDR, CDR2 SFDVKD. The CDR3 here is CATSDRVSSGQPQHF. As DNA, the CDR3 is TGTGCCACCAGTGACAGGGTCTCATCAGGTCAGCCCCAGCATTTT.

Many counts were recorded for this clonotype. The genes are TRBV7-6 and TRBJ2-2, with 10 positions matching TRBD1. This CDR3 is built from 18 residues. Germline CDR1 and CDR2: SGHVS and FNYEAQ. With V trimmed by 6 bases and J by 5 bases, 15 bases remained unmatched. CDR3 nucleotides: TGTGCCAGCAGTTCGATTCGCCGGGACAGGGGCAGGACCGGGGAGCTGTTTTTT. Protein: CASSSIRRDRGRTGELFF. Full variable domain (rest looked up from reference TRBV7-6 and TRBJ2-2): GAGVSQSPRYKVTKRGQDVALRCDPISGHVSLYWYRQALGQGPEFLTYFNYEAQQDKSGLPNDRFSAERPEGSISTLTIQRTEQRDSAMYRCASSSIRRDRGRTGELFFGEGSRLTVL.

The table lists this clonotype with many counts. In DNA, the CDR3 is TGTGCCAGCAGCTTAGGGTTTGGACTAGCTGGCTACAATGAGCAGTTCTTC. Its translation: CASSLGFGLAGYNEQFF. The chain uses TRBV7-2 and TRBJ2-1; 8 bases are shared with TRBD2. From germline, CDR1 is SGHTA and CDR2 FQGNSA. The V gene end was trimmed by 1 base and the J gene end by 3 bases; junction bases not matched to a gene: 8. The CDR3 loop spans 17 amino acids.

This clonotype was observed at least ten times. The chain recombines TRBV19 with TRBJ1-1; 7 nucleotides match TRBD1. The germline V gene has CDR1 LNHDA and CDR2 SQIVND (reference sequence). V gave up 3 bases and J gave up 5 bases; unmatched junction bases: 6. The CDR3 extends over 14 amino acids. Here the CDR3 reads CASSMQGGRTEAFF. The CDR3 DNA follows: TGTGCCAGTAGTATGCAGGGGGGCCGGACTGAAGCTTTCTTT.

V gene TRBV7-2 combines with J gene TRBJ1-1, with a tentative D call TRBD1 (5 bases). The germline gives CDR1 SGHTA, CDR2 FQGNSA. The V end was cut by 0 bases, the J end by 4 bases, with 15 bases between. This CDR3 has 16 amino acids. CDR3 amino acids: CASSLAMAGWGTEAFF. The CDR3 region has the DNA TGTGCCAGCAGCTTAGCGATGGCAGGGTGGGGCACTGAAGCTTTCTTT. The complete variable domain, with remaining parts taken from reference TRBV7-2 and TRBJ1-1, reads GAGVSQSPSNKVTEKGKDVELRCDPISGHTALYWYRQSLGQGLEFLIYFQGNSAPDKSGLPSDRFSAERTGGSVSTLTIQRTQQEDSAVYLCASSLAMAGWGTEAFFGQGTRLTVV.

The table lists this clonotype with many counts. The rearrangement links TRBV20-1 to TRBJ2-7, with D tentatively TRBD1 or TRBD2 (5 bases each). Germline values: CDR1 DFQATT, CDR2 SNEGSKA (reference sequence). The V end lost 3 bases, the J end lost 6 bases, and 15 bases lay between the germline ends. This CDR3 has 13 amino acids. The CDR3 loop reads CSARRQGRGEQYF. The CDR3 bases are TGCAGTGCTAGGAGGCAGGGACGGGGCGAGCAGTACTTC.